In this sample, the clone carrying this T cell receptor beta chain turned up many times. As yet, its antigen is unknown. From RNA, the CDR3 regions of TCR beta chains were amplified and sequenced. HTBI primers were employed in first-round RT-PCR, then a second-round multiplex PCR followed. TCRdb ran MiXCR on the multiplex PCR reads and lists one entry per CDR3 protein. Of roughly 1.1 million distinct CDR3 sequences listed, less than 45% are singletons. This entry comes from a study of Graves' ophthalmopathy and Graves' hyperthyroidism. General study points: Sensitivity of roughly 64% and specificity of approximately 76% were achieved by the model that predicted ophthalmopathy progression. Among thyroid clonotypes expanded above 0.001 frequency, most also appeared in blood. A classifier, a 13-signature model, separated ophthalmopathy from stable hyperthyroidism with 85% to 90% sensitivity and around 83% specificity.

The sequencing input was peripheral blood or thyroid tissue (not recorded which). This TCR came from an adult man with Graves' hyperthyroidism.

The CDR3 DNA reads TGCAGTGCTATAGGGACAGATAGCAATCAGCCCCAGCATTTT. Translated: CSAIGTDSNQPQHF. The genes are TRBV20-1 and TRBJ1-5; 7 bases are a match to TRBD1. Germline values: CDR1 DFQATT, CDR2 SNEGSKA (reference sequence). V was clipped by 4 bases and J by 0 bases; unmatched bases: 3. The CDR3 loop spans 14 amino acids.